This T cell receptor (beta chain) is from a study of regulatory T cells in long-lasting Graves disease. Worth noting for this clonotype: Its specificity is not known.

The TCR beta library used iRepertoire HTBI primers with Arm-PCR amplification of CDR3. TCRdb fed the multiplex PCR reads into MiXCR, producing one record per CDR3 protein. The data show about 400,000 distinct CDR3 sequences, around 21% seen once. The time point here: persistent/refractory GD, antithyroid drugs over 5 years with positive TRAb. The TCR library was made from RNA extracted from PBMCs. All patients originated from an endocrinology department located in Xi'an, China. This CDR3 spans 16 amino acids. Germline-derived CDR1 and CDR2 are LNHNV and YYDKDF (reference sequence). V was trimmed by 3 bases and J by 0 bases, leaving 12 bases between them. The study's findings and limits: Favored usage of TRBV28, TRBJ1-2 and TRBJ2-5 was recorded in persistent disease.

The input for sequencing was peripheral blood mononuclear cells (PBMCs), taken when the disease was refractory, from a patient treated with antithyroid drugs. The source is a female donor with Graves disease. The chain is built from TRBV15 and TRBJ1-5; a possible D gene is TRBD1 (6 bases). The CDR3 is CATSSPGQYSNQPQHF. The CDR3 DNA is TGTGCCACCAGCAGCCCGGGACAATATAGCAATCAGCCCCAGCATTTT.